A selection of T cell receptor beta chains follows, all from one sample in a study of cytomegalovirus exposure and HLA in healthy donors. Repertoires were generated with immunoSEQ multiplex PCR, while TCRdb's copy carries only in-frame clones and drops some. The sample records some 190,000 clones, more than 75% being singletons. The sample taken for sequencing was PBMCs. The receptors come from a woman aged 25 to 39 in good health and CMV-seropositive. CDR3s include the opening cysteine and the closing phenylalanine or tryptophan. The D gene is left open where the match is weak. The size of a clone is reported for some rows only, either as once, few or many, or as a class for expanded clones.

CDR3 protein	CDR3 DNA	V gene	J gene	D gene	clone size
CASSQDRGNNQPQHF	TGTGCCAGCAGCCAGGACAGGGGAAATAATCAGCCCCAGCATTTT	TRBV6-5	TRBJ1-5	TRBD1	-
CASSLGQGGGYGYTF	TGTGCCAGCAGCTTAGGACAGGGCGGCGGGTATGGCTACACCTTC	TRBV5-5	TRBJ1-2	TRBD1	few
CASTSPGQGYEQYF	TGTGCCAGCACCAGCCCGGGACAGGGCTACGAGCAGTACTTC	TRBV9	TRBJ2-7	TRBD1	-
CASSQDARGETQYF	TGCGCCAGCAGCCAAGACGCTAGGGGAGAGACCCAGTACTTC	TRBV4-1	TRBJ2-5	-	-
CASSSPQGWGSPLHF	TGTGCCAGCAGCTCACCTCAGGGATGGGGCTCACCCCTCCACTTT	TRBV7-2	TRBJ1-6	-	-
CASSFLAGGQETQYF	TGCGCCAGCAGCTTCCTAGCGGGGGGGCAAGAGACCCAGTACTTC	TRBV4-1	TRBJ2-5	TRBD2	-
CSVEATGGWGETQYF	TGCAGCGTTGAAGCCACGGGGGGGTGGGGAGAGACCCAGTACTTC	TRBV29-1	TRBJ2-5	TRBD2	-
CAINRDRGADPQYF	TGTGCCATCAATCGGGACAGGGGTGCGGATCCGCAGTATTTT	TRBV10-3	TRBJ2-3	TRBD1	once
CASRGDRGEKLFF	TGTGCCAGCAGGGGGGACAGGGGCGAAAAACTGTTTTTT	TRBV28	TRBJ1-4	TRBD1	-
CASSEGLPGNTIYF	TGTGCCAGCAGTGAAGGCCTACCCGGAAACACCATATATTTT	TRBV2	TRBJ1-3	-	few
CASSQIDTGNTIYF	TGTGCCAGCAGCCAGATAGACACTGGAAACACCATATATTTT	TRBV7-6	TRBJ1-3	-	once
CASSYSTRGETQYF	TGTGCCAGCAGTTACTCGACCAGGGGGGAGACCCAGTACTTC	TRBV6-5	TRBJ2-5	TRBD1	-
CASSLDVTGGGTDTQYF	TGTGCCAGCAGCTTAGATGTAACGGGGGGTGGCACAGATACGCAGTATTTT	TRBV11-3	TRBJ2-3	TRBD2	-
CASSESGGVQQETQYF	TGTGCCAGCAGCGAAAGCGGGGGGGTCCAACAAGAGACCCAGTACTTC	TRBV9	TRBJ2-5	TRBD2	-
CASSAGGAGANVLTF	TGCGCCAGCAGCGCAGGGGGCGCTGGGGCCAACGTCCTGACTTTC	TRBV5-1	TRBJ2-6	TRBD1	-
CASISDRVVYEQYF	TGTGCCAGCATTTCGGACAGGGTTGTCTACGAGCAGTACTTC	TRBV6-1	TRBJ2-7	TRBD1	-
CASSLGTGNTDTQYF	TGTGCCAGCAGCTTAGGGACAGGGAACACAGATACGCAGTATTTT	TRBV11-3	TRBJ2-3	TRBD1	once
CASSQAELQGARGYTF	TGTGCCAGCAGCCAAGCCGAACTACAGGGGGCGCGTGGCTACACCTTC	TRBV14	TRBJ1-2	TRBD1	-
CAGSFRTGGTDTQYF	TGTGCCGGCAGCTTCCGGACAGGGGGCACAGATACGCAGTATTTT	TRBV5-6	TRBJ2-3	TRBD1	-
CASSSQGKAYEQYF	TGTGCCAGCAGCTCACAGGGTAAGGCCTACGAGCAGTACTTC	TRBV11-3	TRBJ2-7	-	-
CASSPGTSGVYEQYF	TGTGCCAGCAGCCCCGGGACTAGCGGGGTGTATGAGCAGTACTTC	TRBV4-2	TRBJ2-5	TRBD2	-
CASSQVQRSEKLFF	TGCGCCAGCAGCCAAGTACAGAGAAGTGAAAAACTGTTTTTT	TRBV4-3	TRBJ1-4	-	few
CASSSRARDRADTQYF	TGTGCCAGCAGCTCGAGGGCCCGGGACAGGGCTGATACGCAGTATTTT	TRBV5-4	TRBJ2-3	TRBD1	few
CASSSRGSSYEQYF	TGTGCCAGCAGTTCCCGCGGGAGCTCCTACGAGCAGTACTTC	TRBV27	TRBJ2-7	TRBD2	-
CASSLRRVNNSPLHF	TGTGCCAGCAGCCTCCGGAGGGTAAATAATTCACCCCTCCACTTT	TRBV6-1	TRBJ1-6	-	-
CATSSHQPQHF	TGCGCCACCTCCTCCCATCAGCCCCAGCATTTT	TRBV10-1	TRBJ1-5	-	-
CASSQALSGGPTYEQYF	TGTGCCAGCAGCCAAGCCCTAAGCGGGGGGCCTACCTACGAGCAGTACTTC	TRBV4-2	TRBJ2-7	TRBD2	once
CASISRGGLSYEQYF	TGTGCCAGCATCTCGCGGGGGGGCCTCTCCTACGAGCAGTACTTC	TRBV6-1	TRBJ2-7	TRBD2	-
CASSPDLGARETQYF	TGCGCCAGCAGCCCCGACTTGGGGGCGCGGGAGACCCAGTACTTC	TRBV5-1	TRBJ2-5	-	-
CASSLRTGAIGSGNTIYF	TGTGCCAGCAGCCTCCGGACAGGGGCCATCGGCTCTGGAAACACCATATATTTT	TRBV7-8	TRBJ1-3	TRBD1	-
CASSTSGGTDTQYF	TGTGCCAGCAGTACTAGCGGGGGCACAGATACGCAGTATTTT	TRBV2	TRBJ2-3	TRBD2	-
CASSDPQLAVYNEQFF	TGTGCCAGCAGTGACCCCCAACTAGCGGTTTACAATGAGCAGTTCTTC	TRBV6-4	TRBJ2-1	TRBD2	-
CASSWETGAQETQYF	TGTGCCAGCAGTTGGGAGACAGGGGCCCAAGAGACCCAGTACTTC	TRBV6-6	TRBJ2-5	TRBD1	-
CASSADYPGETQYF	TGTGCCAGCAGTGCGGACTATCCCGGGGAGACCCAGTACTTC	TRBV2	TRBJ2-5	-	-
CASSQGNQPQHF	TGTGCCAGCAGCCAGGGAAATCAGCCCCAGCATTTT	TRBV7-9	TRBJ1-5	-	-
CASSYNSGQGPQETQYF	TGTGCCAGCAGCTATAACTCCGGACAGGGGCCTCAAGAGACCCAGTACTTC	TRBV11-2	TRBJ2-5	TRBD1	-
CASSLSSGVGYEQYF	TGTGCCAGCAGCTTATCCTCAGGGGTTGGGTACGAGCAGTACTTC	TRBV7-2	TRBJ2-7	-	once
CASGRDRGYEQYF	TGTGCTAGTGGACGGGACAGGGGTTACGAGCAGTACTTC	TRBV12-5	TRBJ2-7	TRBD1	few
CASSNRVSSGNTIYF	TGTGCCAGCAGTAATCGAGTAAGTTCTGGAAACACCATATATTTT	TRBV2	TRBJ1-3	-	-
CASSPAGASPYGYTF	TGTGCCAGCAGCCCGGCAGGGGCCAGCCCCTATGGCTACACCTTC	TRBV11-2	TRBJ1-2	-	-
CASSLDAGYYNEQFF	TGTGCCAGCAGCTTAGACGCGGGGTACTACAATGAGCAGTTCTTC	TRBV11-2	TRBJ2-1	-	-
CASSQGPSGGHYEQYF	TGCGCCAGCAGCCAAGGGCCTAGCGGGGGACACTACGAGCAGTACTTC	TRBV4-3	TRBJ2-7	TRBD2	-
CASRRDRGQPQHF	TGTGCCAGTAGGAGAGACAGGGGACAGCCCCAGCATTTT	TRBV19	TRBJ1-5	TRBD1	-
CASSLAPEKYNEQFF	TGCGCCAGCAGCTTGGCCCCTGAGAAATACAATGAGCAGTTCTTC	TRBV5-1	TRBJ2-1	-	once
CASSVDGGRNEQYF	TGTGCCAGCAGCGTTGACGGGGGGCGGAACGAGCAGTACTTC	TRBV9	TRBJ2-7	-	-
CASSVPTGELFF	TGTGCCAGCAGTGTCCCGACCGGGGAGCTGTTTTTT	TRBV27	TRBJ2-2	-	-